This TCR beta chain was identified in a study of human T cells and chemical hapten exposure. Study in general: Patch testing placed 0.01% DPC on the upper back, with readings at 6 days.

The time point here: patch test 2, 6 weeks after DPC sensitization. Treatment specified: therapeutic diphenylcyclopropenone sensitization with weekly scalp DPC. Germline loops: CDR1 DFQATT, CDR2 SNEGSKA (reference sequence). This CDR3 has 14 amino acids. Losses at the gene ends were 4 bases for V and 4 bases for J; bases not matched to a gene: 6. To note about this clonotype: Its antigen remains unknown. A much larger clone is a single base away; this may be a read error.

The study, taken as a whole, reports: Relative to control repertoires, expanded TCRs gave rise to significantly more large CDR3 similarity clusters.

TCRdb redid the calling of the RACE reads with MiXCR, one entry per CDR3 protein. This table holds a few hundred thousand distinct CDR3 sequences, around 6% found once. The chain carries TRBV20-1 and TRBJ2-7; 11 nucleotides agree with TRBD2. This receptor was taken from a young woman with alopecia areata. Some clones in this sample may be carry-over from other donors' samples. Sequences were derived from whole blood, sampled in connection with sensitization to the hapten diphenylcyclopropenone (DPC). The CDR3 sequence: CSATGLAGIYEQYF. CDR3 bases: TGCAGTGCTACAGGACTAGCGGGTATTTACGAGCAGTACTTC.